The entry below describes one T cell receptor beta chain. Its specificity is unknown. The germline V gene has CDR1 GTSNPN and CDR2 SVGIG (reference sequence). The CDR3 consists of 13 residues. With 3 bases clipped from V and 2 bases from J, the junction kept 3 bases outside the gene matches. This sample is part of a study of human thymus T cells. Whole-study findings and limits: Biased V and J segment usage appeared in thymus and peripheral blood.

An approximately 0.5-1 mL peripheral blood aliquot was taken intraoperatively from four of eight donors. Blood DNA came from all available leukocytes, not a fixed cell number. Repertoires were generated with immunoSEQ multiplex PCR, while TCRdb's copy carries only in-frame clones and drops some. The sample lists about 60,000 clones; approximately 95% were seen once. The clonotype originates from a boy younger than two with a congenital heart defect but otherwise immunologically healthy. This chain uses TRBV30 with TRBJ2-5; 7 bases agree with TRBD2. Sequencing was carried out using blood. CDR3 coding DNA: TGTGCCTGGAGAGGGACTAAACAAGAGACCCAGTACTTC. It yields the protein CAWRGTKQETQYF.